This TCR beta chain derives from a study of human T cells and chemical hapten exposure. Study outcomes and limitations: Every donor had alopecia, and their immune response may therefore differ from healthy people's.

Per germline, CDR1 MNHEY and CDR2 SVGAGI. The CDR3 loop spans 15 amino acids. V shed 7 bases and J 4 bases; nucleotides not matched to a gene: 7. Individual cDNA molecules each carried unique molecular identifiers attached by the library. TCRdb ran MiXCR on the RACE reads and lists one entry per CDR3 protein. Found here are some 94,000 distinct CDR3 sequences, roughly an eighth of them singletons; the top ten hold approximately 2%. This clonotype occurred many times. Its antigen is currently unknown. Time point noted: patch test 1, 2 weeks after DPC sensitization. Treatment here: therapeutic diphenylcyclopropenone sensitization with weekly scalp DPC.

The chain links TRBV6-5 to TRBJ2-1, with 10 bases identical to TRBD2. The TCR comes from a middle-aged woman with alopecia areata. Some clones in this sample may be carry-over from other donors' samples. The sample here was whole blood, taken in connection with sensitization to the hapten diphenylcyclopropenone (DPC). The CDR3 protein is CASTLTSGDYNEQFF. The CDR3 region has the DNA TGTGCCAGCACTCTCACTAGCGGGGATTACAATGAGCAGTTCTTC.